This T cell receptor beta chain was retrieved from a study of blood T cell repertoires in COVID-19 (dated by TCRdb to the early 2020s). General notes on the study: The collaborator samples originated in the United States, Italy and Spain and spanned the acute and convalescent phases of COVID-19. The prospective study material was composed of cDNA or gDNA derived from T cells, B-cell-depleted T cells, or PBMCs. Subjects who had been exposed to COVID-19, were actively infected with it, or had recovered from it provided the deeply sampled blood TCRbeta repertoires that made up the dataset. The repertoires were made available in a free public database intended to serve as a resource for research on the immune response to SARS-CoV-2. Samples came from the ongoing ImmuneRACE study (first 160 participants) plus 1,254 subjects from 6 global collaborators. Sample metadata almost always included a de-identified subject ID, COVID-19 status, age in years and sex. HLA class I and class II types, where available, came from metadata supplied by the sample provider rather than from assay-based typing. Results the study describes overall, beyond this receptor: How much clinical and demographic metadata was included differed by source and by participant, and the metadata was provided uncurated.

Worth noting for this clone: The clone's antigen remains unknown. Base quality data are lacking; no much larger clone is found one base away.

The immunoSEQ Assay, a bias-controlled multiplex PCR, was used to amplify TCRbeta CDR3 regions from genomic DNA. As for the authors' bioinformatics: Within the assay, amplification of reference gene primers was used to estimate how many nucleated cells each sample contained. To quantify the absolute abundance of each unique TCRbeta CDR3 rearrangement, sequence reads were collapsed and filtered. For each sample, productive Simpson clonality was calculated by taking the square root of Simpson's diversity index across productive rearrangements. TCRdb re-hosts the immuneACCESS table, in-frame sequences only. Its copies lack some clones; in the studies checked, an unresolved V gene accounts for under half of them, and the cause for the rest is not known. V, J and clone size reflect that table, while D and trimming were determined from the DNA. This sample lists more than 200,000 clones; roughly 83% were detected once. The top ten clones comprise about 10% of the sample.

V ends up 4 bases short and J 10 bases short, with an unmatched junction base count of 10. The CDR3 sequence holds 17 residues, the cysteine and phenylalanine included. The sequence is cut down to CDR3 DNA, 51 bases in frame from base 1. CDR1 is given as ENHRY and CDR2 as SYGVKD, both from the germline V gene. The collaborating institutions used their own protocols to collect whole blood in K2EDTA tubes. For TCRbeta analysis, collaborators shipped samples as frozen whole blood, isolated PBMCs, or DNA extracted from either of those sample types. The receptor comes from a man aged 80 or over with acute or convalescent COVID-19. Here the chain combines TRBV10-3 and TRBJ2-1, with TRBD2 matching 16 junction bases. The sequenced material came from peripheral blood. Here is the DNA: TGTGCCATCAGTGTCGGGACTAGCGGGAGGGCCCGGGGGGAGCAGTTCTTC. Protein translation: CAISVGTSGRARGEQFF.